Shown below are 2 T cell receptor beta chains from a single sample sequenced in a study of cytomegalovirus exposure and HLA in healthy donors. Profiling relied on immunoSEQ multiplex PCR, and the TCRdb table lists in-frame clones only, not all of them. The table includes approximately 58,000 clones, roughly 94% detected once. Material: PBMCs. Every receptor here comes from a man between 18 and 29 years old in good health and CMV-seronegative.

V is TRBV5-4 and J is TRBJ2-4, with 10 bases fitting TRBD2. Germline trimming cut 4 bases from V and 5 bases from J; bases unmatched to any gene: 3. This CDR3 has 14 amino acids. CDR1 SGHNT and CDR2 YYREEE come from the germline V gene (reference sequence). CDR3 protein: CASSIGLAENIQYF. DNA for the CDR3: TGTGCCAGCAGCATCGGACTAGCGGAAAACATTCAGTACTTC.

The chain is built from TRBV7-2 and TRBJ2-3, with 12 nucleotides matching TRBD2. The V gene end was trimmed by 3 bases and the J gene end by 2 bases; junction bases not matched to a gene: 12. CDR3 size: 19 residues. The germline V gene has CDR1 SGHTA and CDR2 FQGNSA. For the CDR3, the DNA is TGTGCCAGCAGCTTCTTGACTAGCGGGAGTAGGAGGACCACAGATACGCAGTATTTT. The encoded protein is CASSFLTSGSRRTTDTQYF.